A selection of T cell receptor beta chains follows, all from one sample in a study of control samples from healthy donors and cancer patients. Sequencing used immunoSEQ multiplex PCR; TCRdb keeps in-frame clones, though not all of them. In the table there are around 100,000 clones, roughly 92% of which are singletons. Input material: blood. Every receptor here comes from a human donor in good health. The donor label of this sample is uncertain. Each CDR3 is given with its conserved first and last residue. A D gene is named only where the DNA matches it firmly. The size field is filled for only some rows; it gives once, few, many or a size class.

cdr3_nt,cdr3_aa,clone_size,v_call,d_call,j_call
TGTGCCATCAGTGAGTCATGGGAGTTCGGCACTGAAGCTTTCTTT,CAISESWEFGTEAFF,-,TRBV10-3,-,TRBJ1-1
TGTGCCTGGACGCGAGGGGACAGTAATTCACCCCTCCACTTT,CAWTRGDSNSPLHF,-,TRBV30,TRBD1,TRBJ1-6
TGTGCCAGCAGCCCAGGACAAGGCTACACCTTC,CASSPGQGYTF,-,TRBV7-9,-,TRBJ1-2
TGTGCCAGCAGCGTTGGACAGGGAGAACAAGAGACCCAGTACTTC,CASSVGQGEQETQYF,-,TRBV9,TRBD1,TRBJ2-5
TGCGCCAGCAGCTTTCAGACAGGGGAAGGCACAGATACGCAGTATTTT,CASSFQTGEGTDTQYF,-,TRBV5-1,TRBD1,TRBJ2-3
TGCGCCAGCAGATCGCAGGGGGATGGGTTTGAAAAACTGTTTTTT,CASRSQGDGFEKLFF,-,TRBV5-1,TRBD1,TRBJ1-4
TGTGCCAGCAGCCAACAATCCGGGACCGCGTGGGGCTACACCTTC,CASSQQSGTAWGYTF,-,TRBV14,-,TRBJ1-2
TGTGCCAGCAGCATAAAGACTAGCGGGGGATACACAGATACGCAGTATTTT,CASSIKTSGGYTDTQYF,-,TRBV13,TRBD2,TRBJ2-3
TGTGCCAGCAGCAAACCCCGGACAGGCATATTGCTCCATAGCACAGATACGCAGTATTTT,CASSKPRTGILLHSTDTQYF,-,TRBV6-2/TRBV6-3,TRBD1,TRBJ2-3
TGCGCCAGCAGCCAAATACTAGCGGGGGGCACAGATACGCAGTATTTT,CASSQILAGGTDTQYF,-,TRBV4-3,TRBD2,TRBJ2-3
TGTGCCACCAGTGATTTAGTATTGCAGTACTTC,CATSDLVLQYF,-,TRBV24-1,-,TRBJ2-7
TGTGCCAGCAGGCTCCGGGAGACCCAGTACTTC,CASRLRETQYF,-,TRBV12-3/TRBV12-4,-,TRBJ2-5
TGTGCTAGTGGTTTGGTTCCCCTGACCAATGAGCAGTTCTTC,CASGLVPLTNEQFF,once,TRBV12-5,-,TRBJ2-1
TGCAGCGTTGAAGGGGACAGGGGGAACACCGGGGAGCTGTTTTTT,CSVEGDRGNTGELFF,-,TRBV29-1,TRBD1,TRBJ2-2
TGTGCCAGCAGCTTACAGGGTGGAACAGATACGCAGTATTTT,CASSLQGGTDTQYF,-,TRBV11-3,-,TRBJ2-3
TGTGCCAGCAGTTACTCGCAGGGCCCTCTCACAGATACGCAGTATTTT,CASSYSQGPLTDTQYF,-,TRBV6-2/TRBV6-3,-,TRBJ2-3
TGTGCCAGCAGCCAAGACCTGTTTATTCCCGGGACACAACCGACTGAAGCTTTCTTT,CASSQDLFIPGTQPTEAFF,-,TRBV14,-,TRBJ1-1